This TCR beta chain came from a study of OX40 agonist ivuxolimab in advanced cancers. Germline values: CDR1 SGHDN, CDR2 FVKESK. The CDR3 covers 17 residues. The V and J ends lost 0 bases and 2 bases respectively, with 14 bases between them. This clone was recorded only once. Produced via immunoSEQ multiplex PCR; TCRdb's table is partial and in-frame only. The sample comprises under 15,000 clones, over 70% of which are singletons, and roughly 36% rests with the top ten. This sequence was found in an adult with an advanced solid tumor such as melanoma, head and neck, liver or kidney cancer. The chain carries TRBV14 and TRBJ2-1; D not certain. Here the sequenced sample was CD4+ or CD8+ T cells sorted from blood, taken in a trial of the OX40 agonist ivuxolimab. This CDR3 is CASSQDLGWAPYNEQFF. DNA for the CDR3: TGTGCCAGCAGCCAAGATTTAGGTTGGGCGCCCTACAATGAGCAGTTCTTC.